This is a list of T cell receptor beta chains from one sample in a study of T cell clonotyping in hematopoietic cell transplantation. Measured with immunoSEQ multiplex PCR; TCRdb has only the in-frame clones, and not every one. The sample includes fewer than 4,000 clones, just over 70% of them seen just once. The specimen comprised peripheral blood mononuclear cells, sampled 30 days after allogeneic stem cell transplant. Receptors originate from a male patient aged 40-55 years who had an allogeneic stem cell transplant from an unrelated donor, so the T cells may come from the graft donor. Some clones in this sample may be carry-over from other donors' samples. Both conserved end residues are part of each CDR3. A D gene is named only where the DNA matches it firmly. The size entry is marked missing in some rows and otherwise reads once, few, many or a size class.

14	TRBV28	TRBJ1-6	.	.	CASSDSFRNSPLHF	TGTGCCAGCAGCGACAGTTTTCGGAATTCACCCCTCCACTTT
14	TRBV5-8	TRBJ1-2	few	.	CASSLGGLRVGYTF	TGTGCCAGCAGCTTGGGGGGCCTGAGGGTCGGCTACACCTTC
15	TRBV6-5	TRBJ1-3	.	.	CASSRDSGGGNTIYF	TGTGCCAGCAGTCGCGACAGCGGTGGTGGAAACACCATATATTTT
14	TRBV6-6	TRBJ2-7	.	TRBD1	CASSRGQGAYEQYF	TGTGCCAGCAGCAGAGGACAGGGGGCTTACGAGCAGTACTTC
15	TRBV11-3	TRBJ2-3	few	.	CASSPFEGGWDTQYF	TGTGCCAGCAGCCCGTTTGAGGGGGGATGGGATACGCAGTATTTT
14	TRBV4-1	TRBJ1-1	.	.	CASSQRGMITEAFF	TGCGCCAGCAGCCAACGGGGAATGATCACTGAAGCTTTCTTT
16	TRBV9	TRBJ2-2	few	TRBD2	CASRPAGGLNTGELFF	TGTGCCAGCAGGCCAGCGGGGGGCCTTAACACCGGGGAGCTGTTTTTT
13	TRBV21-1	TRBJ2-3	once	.	CASTYRGADTQYF	TGTGCCAGCACCTATCGAGGGGCAGATACGCAGTATTTT
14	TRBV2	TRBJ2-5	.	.	CASSEETTGETQYF	TGTGCCAGCAGTGAAGAGACAACCGGGGAGACCCAGTACTTC
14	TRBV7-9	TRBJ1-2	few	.	CASSLLDSRYGYTF	TGTGCCAGCAGCCTCCTGGACAGTCGATATGGCTACACCTTC
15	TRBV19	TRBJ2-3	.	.	CASRQGLEFTDTQYF	TGTGCCAGTAGACAGGGACTTGAATTCACAGATACGCAGTATTTT